This record concerns one T cell receptor (beta chain) sequence. The antigen remains unidentified. This record belongs to a study of identical twins. The CDR3 has 15 amino acids. V dropped 5 bases and J dropped 3 bases, with 16 bases sitting between them. Looked up from germline, CDR1 is SNHLY and CDR2 is FYNNEI. Whole-study results and caveats: Where beta out-of-frame sequences were concerned, excess twin sharing was weaker. Within monozygotic twins, out-of-frame TCR alpha sharing was underestimated by the models. Potential partial confounding of zero-insertion analyses by invariant MAIT and iNKT cells was noted.

TCRdb reanalysed the 5' RACE reads using MiXCR and keeps one entry per CDR3 protein. The sample carries 1.5 million to 2 million distinct CDR3 sequences, around a third recorded once. The rearrangement uses TRBV2 and TRBJ1-2; D possibly corresponds to TRBD1 (5 bases). The sequenced material came from cord blood. This clonotype was sampled from a newborn girl in good health. CDR3 sequence: CASSKRAGLDYGYTF. CDR3 DNA sequence: TGTGCCAGCAGTAAGCGCGCGGGGCTTGACTATGGCTACACCTTC.